The rows below give T cell receptor beta chains drawn from one sample of a study of tumor T cells in aggressive B-cell lymphoma. The repertoire was sequenced with immunoSEQ multiplex PCR; TCRdb's copy has only in-frame clones and lacks some. The repertoire holds more than 1,500 clones, with about 88% as singletons. Sample: tumor tissue. These receptors were obtained from an adult with diffuse large B cell lymphoma. CDR3s include the opening cysteine and the closing phenylalanine or tryptophan. The order of the fields is J gene, V gene, D gene, clone size, CDR3 DNA, CDR3 protein. A D gene is named only where the DNA matches it firmly. Size tells how often a clone was seen (once, few, many) or the class of an expanded clone, and some rows leave it out.

j_call: TRBJ2-2
v_call: TRBV28
d_call: TRBD2
clone_size: .
cdr3_nt: TGTGCCAGCAGGCTAGCGGGAGGCGGGGAGCTGTTTTTT
cdr3_aa: CASRLAGGGELFF

j_call: TRBJ2-2
v_call: TRBV4-2
d_call: .
clone_size: .
cdr3_nt: TGTGCCAGCAGCCAAGATCGGGGAGCCGGGGAGCTGTTTTTT
cdr3_aa: CASSQDRGAGELFF

j_call: TRBJ2-3
v_call: TRBV7-9
d_call: TRBD1
clone_size: .
cdr3_nt: TGTGCCAGCAGCTGGGGACAGGACCTTAGCACAGATACGCAGTATTTT
cdr3_aa: CASSWGQDLSTDTQYF

j_call: TRBJ2-1
v_call: TRBV19
d_call: TRBD2
clone_size: .
cdr3_nt: TGTGCCAGTAGTATGACTAGCGGGAGCTACAATGAGCAGTTCTTC
cdr3_aa: CASSMTSGSYNEQFF

j_call: TRBJ2-2
v_call: TRBV6-6
d_call: .
clone_size: few
cdr3_nt: TGTGCCAGCAGTCTTTACACCGGGGAGCTGTTTTTT
cdr3_aa: CASSLYTGELFF

j_call: TRBJ2-3
v_call: TRBV7-3
d_call: TRBD2
clone_size: .
cdr3_nt: TGTGCCAGCAGCTTAACCGGGGCGGGGGGTTTGGCAGATACGCAGTATTTT
cdr3_aa: CASSLTGAGGLADTQYF

j_call: TRBJ2-5
v_call: TRBV13
d_call: .
clone_size: .
cdr3_nt: TGTGCCAGCAGCTTAGGTGGGACTGCGGGAGAGACCCAGTACTTC
cdr3_aa: CASSLGGTAGETQYF

j_call: TRBJ2-7
v_call: TRBV5-1
d_call: TRBD1
clone_size: .
cdr3_nt: TGCGCCAGCAGCTTGGGGGCAGTCCCGGGACAGGGACAGTACTTC
cdr3_aa: CASSLGAVPGQGQYF

j_call: TRBJ2-1
v_call: TRBV2
d_call: .
clone_size: .
cdr3_nt: TGTGCCAGCATACAGGAATACAATGAGCAGTTCTTC
cdr3_aa: CASIQEYNEQFF

j_call: TRBJ2-5
v_call: TRBV5-1
d_call: TRBD1
clone_size: .
cdr3_nt: TGCGCCAGCGGTAAGGGGGCCCAGGAGACCCAATACTTC
cdr3_aa: CASGKGAQETQYF

j_call: TRBJ2-1
v_call: TRBV15
d_call: .
clone_size: .
cdr3_nt: TGTGCCACCAGCAGAGATCTTTCCTCCAATGAGCAGTTCTTC
cdr3_aa: CATSRDLSSNEQFF

j_call: TRBJ2-1
v_call: TRBV9
d_call: TRBD2
clone_size: .
cdr3_nt: TGTGCCAGCAGCACCAGTAGCGGGAGGGCCCATGAGCAGTTCTTC
cdr3_aa: CASSTSSGRAHEQFF

j_call: TRBJ2-1
v_call: TRBV7-9
d_call: .
clone_size: .
cdr3_nt: TGTGCCAGCAGCGAGTACAATGAGCAGTTCTTC
cdr3_aa: CASSEYNEQFF

j_call: TRBJ1-1
v_call: TRBV6-5
d_call: TRBD1
clone_size: .
cdr3_nt: TGTGCCAGCAGTTTCGGACAGGGGGTCACTGAAGCTTTCTTT
cdr3_aa: CASSFGQGVTEAFF

j_call: TRBJ1-2
v_call: TRBV28
d_call: .
clone_size: .
cdr3_nt: TGTGCCAGCAGTTATAGATCAGAGGACTATGGCTACACCTTC
cdr3_aa: CASSYRSEDYGYTF

j_call: TRBJ1-3
v_call: TRBV4-2
d_call: .
clone_size: .
cdr3_nt: TGTGCCAGCAGCCAAGAAGGTGGAGGTAGCCGTTATGGAAACACCATATATTTT
cdr3_aa: CASSQEGGGSRYGNTIYF

j_call: TRBJ2-5
v_call: TRBV2
d_call: .
clone_size: .
cdr3_nt: TGTGCCAGCAGTGAAGTCTACCAAGAGACCCAGTACTTC
cdr3_aa: CASSEVYQETQYF

j_call: TRBJ1-5
v_call: TRBV4-2
d_call: .
clone_size: .
cdr3_nt: TGTGCCAGCAGCCCGGTAGTTAATCAGCCCCAGCATTTT
cdr3_aa: CASSPVVNQPQHF

j_call: TRBJ2-3
v_call: TRBV2
d_call: .
clone_size: .
cdr3_nt: TGTGCCAGCAGTGATAGCTCAAGCACAGATACGCAGTATTTT
cdr3_aa: CASSDSSSTDTQYF

j_call: TRBJ2-7
v_call: TRBV7-9
d_call: TRBD1
clone_size: .
cdr3_nt: TGTGCCAGCAGCGGGACAGGGTTCTCACACTTC
cdr3_aa: CASSGTGFSHF

j_call: TRBJ1-5
v_call: TRBV21-1
d_call: .
clone_size: .
cdr3_nt: TGTGCCAGCAGCAAAGGGGCCGATCAGCCCCAGCATTTT
cdr3_aa: CASSKGADQPQHF

j_call: TRBJ1-4
v_call: TRBV9
d_call: .
clone_size: .
cdr3_nt: TGTGCCAGCAGCCCCCGGACTAACGAGGGAAAACTGTTTTTT
cdr3_aa: CASSPRTNEGKLFF

j_call: TRBJ1-2
v_call: TRBV28
d_call: .
clone_size: .
cdr3_nt: TGTGCCAGCAGTTTAGGGAGGGCGAGCTATGGCTACACCTTC
cdr3_aa: CASSLGRASYGYTF

j_call: TRBJ1-1
v_call: TRBV25-1
d_call: .
clone_size: .
cdr3_nt: TGTGCCAGCAGTTTGAGTTTCGGGAACACTGAAGCTTTCTTT
cdr3_aa: CASSLSFGNTEAFF

j_call: TRBJ2-5
v_call: TRBV4-1
d_call: TRBD1
clone_size: .
cdr3_nt: TGCGCCAGCAGCCATCCACAGGGGACCCTAGGTCCCCAGTACTTC
cdr3_aa: CASSHPQGTLGPQYF

j_call: TRBJ2-2
v_call: TRBV7-2
d_call: .
clone_size: .
cdr3_nt: TGTGCCAGCAGCTTAAACAGCGGAGTAAACACCGGGGAGCTGTTTTTT
cdr3_aa: CASSLNSGVNTGELFF

j_call: TRBJ1-3
v_call: TRBV7-2
d_call: .
clone_size: .
cdr3_nt: TGTGCCAGCAGCTCGAGGACAGAATCAAGAGGAAACACCATATATTTT
cdr3_aa: CASSSRTESRGNTIYF

j_call: TRBJ1-1
v_call: TRBV7-2
d_call: TRBD1
clone_size: .
cdr3_nt: TGTGCCAGCAGCCTAAAGTATAGGACAGGGGTTGATGGAGCTTTCTTT
cdr3_aa: CASSLKYRTGVDGAFF

j_call: TRBJ1-5
v_call: TRBV5-4
d_call: .
clone_size: .
cdr3_nt: TGTGCCAGCAGCCGCGGAGAGAGGCAGCCCCAGCATTTT
cdr3_aa: CASSRGERQPQHF

j_call: TRBJ2-7
v_call: TRBV6-5
d_call: TRBD1
clone_size: .
cdr3_nt: TGTGCCAGCAGTCCCGGGACAGGTCGATACGAGCAGTACTTC
cdr3_aa: CASSPGTGRYEQYF

j_call: TRBJ1-5
v_call: TRBV5-8
d_call: TRBD1
clone_size: once
cdr3_nt: TGTGCCAGCAGCTCCGACAGGGAAAATCAGCCCCAGCATTTT
cdr3_aa: CASSSDRENQPQHF

j_call: TRBJ1-6
v_call: TRBV7-9
d_call: .
clone_size: .
cdr3_nt: TGTGCCAGCAGCCCTGCGCAGGGCCCCTATAATTCACCCCTCCACTTT
cdr3_aa: CASSPAQGPYNSPLHF

j_call: TRBJ1-1
v_call: TRBV20-1
d_call: .
clone_size: .
cdr3_nt: TGCAGTGCCCCTTTGAACACTGAAGCTTTCTTT
cdr3_aa: CSAPLNTEAFF

j_call: TRBJ2-5
v_call: TRBV4-2
d_call: TRBD1
clone_size: few
cdr3_nt: TGTGCCAGCAGCCAAGATCGGACAGGGCAAGAGACCCAGTACTTC
cdr3_aa: CASSQDRTGQETQYF

j_call: TRBJ1-1
v_call: TRBV11-3
d_call: .
clone_size: .
cdr3_nt: TGTGCCAGCAGCCTAGAGGGCAGGGCTACTGAAGCTTTCTTT
cdr3_aa: CASSLEGRATEAFF

j_call: TRBJ2-2
v_call: TRBV7-9
d_call: TRBD1
clone_size: .
cdr3_nt: TGTGCCAGCAGCTTGCCACAGGGGGGTTCCGGGGAGCTGTTTTTT
cdr3_aa: CASSLPQGGSGELFF

j_call: TRBJ2-7
v_call: TRBV7-9
d_call: .
clone_size: .
cdr3_nt: TGTGCCAGTGCCCCAGGGTCCTACGAGCAGTACTTC
cdr3_aa: CASAPGSYEQYF

j_call: TRBJ1-1
v_call: TRBV5-6
d_call: TRBD1
clone_size: .
cdr3_nt: TGTGCCAGCAGCTTTGGGACAGGGGGAATTCGGACTGAAGCTTTCTTT
cdr3_aa: CASSFGTGGIRTEAFF

j_call: TRBJ2-5
v_call: TRBV14
d_call: .
clone_size: few
cdr3_nt: TGTGCCAGCAGCCTACGACAGTTTTGGAGAGGAGAGACCCAGTACTTC
cdr3_aa: CASSLRQFWRGETQYF

j_call: TRBJ2-7
v_call: TRBV7-7
d_call: .
clone_size: once
cdr3_nt: TGTGCCAGCAGCTTAGAGTCTTCCAGCTCCTACGAGCAGTACTTC
cdr3_aa: CASSLESSSSYEQYF

j_call: TRBJ1-1
v_call: TRBV7-3
d_call: TRBD1
clone_size: .
cdr3_nt: TGTGCCAGCAGTTCGAACGGACAGGGGGCATCCACTGAAGCTTTCTTT
cdr3_aa: CASSSNGQGASTEAFF

j_call: TRBJ2-7
v_call: TRBV28
d_call: TRBD2
clone_size: .
cdr3_nt: TGTGCCAGCAGTCATGGGACTAGACTCTACGAGCAGTACTTC
cdr3_aa: CASSHGTRLYEQYF

j_call: TRBJ2-7
v_call: TRBV18
d_call: .
clone_size: .
cdr3_nt: TGTGCCAGCTCAACTTCCTACGAGCAGTACTTC
cdr3_aa: CASSTSYEQYF

j_call: TRBJ1-1
v_call: TRBV6-5
d_call: .
clone_size: .
cdr3_nt: TGTGCCAACAGTTACACAGGGAACACTGAAGCTTTCTTT
cdr3_aa: CANSYTGNTEAFF

j_call: TRBJ1-1
v_call: TRBV5-4
d_call: .
clone_size: .
cdr3_nt: TGTGCCAGCAGTTATGGGCCCCTCGGGGACACTGAAGCTTTCTTT
cdr3_aa: CASSYGPLGDTEAFF

j_call: TRBJ1-2
v_call: TRBV9
d_call: .
clone_size: .
cdr3_nt: TGTGCCAGCAGTCCAGACAGAAACTATGGCTACACCTTC
cdr3_aa: CASSPDRNYGYTF

j_call: TRBJ2-5
v_call: TRBV5-1
d_call: TRBD1
clone_size: .
cdr3_nt: TGCGCCAGCAGCAGTTCGACAGGGTTGGAGACCCAGTACTTC
cdr3_aa: CASSSSTGLETQYF

j_call: TRBJ1-1
v_call: TRBV4-2
d_call: .
clone_size: .
cdr3_nt: TGTGCCAGCAGCCTGACAGTTGTGAACACTGAAGCTTTCTTT
cdr3_aa: CASSLTVVNTEAFF

j_call: TRBJ2-1
v_call: TRBV7-3
d_call: .
clone_size: .
cdr3_nt: TGTGCCAGCAGCTCGGACAGTTACAATGAGCAGTTCTTC
cdr3_aa: CASSSDSYNEQFF

j_call: TRBJ1-6
v_call: TRBV19
d_call: TRBD1
clone_size: .
cdr3_nt: TGTGCCAGTAGCGACAGGGGTAGTTCACCCCTCCACTTT
cdr3_aa: CASSDRGSSPLHF

j_call: TRBJ2-5
v_call: TRBV7-3
d_call: TRBD2
clone_size: .
cdr3_nt: TGTGCCAGCAGCCCTAGCGGGGCAGGGGAGACCCAGTACTTC
cdr3_aa: CASSPSGAGETQYF

j_call: TRBJ1-1
v_call: TRBV10-2
d_call: .
clone_size: .
cdr3_nt: TGCGCCAGCAGTGATCTCTTTCTTAGTGGGGCGGCGTTCGGGACTGAAGCTTTCTTT
cdr3_aa: CASSDLFLSGAAFGTEAFF

j_call: TRBJ1-6
v_call: TRBV5-4
d_call: .
clone_size: .
cdr3_nt: TGTGCCAGCAGTCCCCAGCTGGGAGATAATTCACCCCTCCACTTT
cdr3_aa: CASSPQLGDNSPLHF